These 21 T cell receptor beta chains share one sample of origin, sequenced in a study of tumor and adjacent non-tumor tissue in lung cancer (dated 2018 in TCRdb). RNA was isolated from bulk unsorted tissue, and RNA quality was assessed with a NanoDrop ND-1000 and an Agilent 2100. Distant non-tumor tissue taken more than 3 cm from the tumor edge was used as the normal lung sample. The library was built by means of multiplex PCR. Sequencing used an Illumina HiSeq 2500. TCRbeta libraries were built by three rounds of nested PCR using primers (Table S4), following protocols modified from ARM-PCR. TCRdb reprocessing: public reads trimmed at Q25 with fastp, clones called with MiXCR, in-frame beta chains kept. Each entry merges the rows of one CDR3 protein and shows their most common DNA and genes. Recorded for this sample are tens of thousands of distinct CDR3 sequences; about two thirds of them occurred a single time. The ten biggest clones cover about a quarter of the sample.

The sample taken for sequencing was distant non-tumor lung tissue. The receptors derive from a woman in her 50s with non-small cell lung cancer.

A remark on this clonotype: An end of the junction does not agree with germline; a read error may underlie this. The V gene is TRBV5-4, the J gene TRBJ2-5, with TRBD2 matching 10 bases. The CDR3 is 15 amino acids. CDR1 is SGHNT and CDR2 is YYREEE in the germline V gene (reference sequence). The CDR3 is CASGFPAGGEETQYF. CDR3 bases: TGTGCCAGCGGCTTCCCAGCGGGGGGGGAGGAGACTCAGTACTTC.

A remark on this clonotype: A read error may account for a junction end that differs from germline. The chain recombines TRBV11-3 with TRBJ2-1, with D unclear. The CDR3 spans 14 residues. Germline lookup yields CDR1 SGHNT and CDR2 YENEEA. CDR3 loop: CASSTEANYNEQLF. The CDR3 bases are TGTGCCAGCAGCACAGAGGCGAATTACAATGAGCAGTTATTC.

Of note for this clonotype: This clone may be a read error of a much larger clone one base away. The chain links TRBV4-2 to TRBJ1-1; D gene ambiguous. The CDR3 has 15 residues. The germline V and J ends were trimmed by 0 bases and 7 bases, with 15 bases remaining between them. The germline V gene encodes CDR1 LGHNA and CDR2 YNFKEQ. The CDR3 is CASSQDSPKSIEAFF. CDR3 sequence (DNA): TGTGCCAGCAGCCAAGATTCTCCTAAGAGCATTGAAGCTTTCTTT.

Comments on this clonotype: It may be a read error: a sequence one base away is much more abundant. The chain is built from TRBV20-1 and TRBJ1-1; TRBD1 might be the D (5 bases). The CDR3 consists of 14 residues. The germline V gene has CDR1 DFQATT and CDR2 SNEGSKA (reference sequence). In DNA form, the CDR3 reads TGCAGTGCTAGAGTTCCAGGGTCGCACACTGACGCTTTCTTT. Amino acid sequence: CSARVPGSHTDAFF.

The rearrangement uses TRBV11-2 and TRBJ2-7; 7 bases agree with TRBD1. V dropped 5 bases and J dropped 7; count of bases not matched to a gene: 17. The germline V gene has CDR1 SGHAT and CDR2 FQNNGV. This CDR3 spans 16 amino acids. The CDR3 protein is CASSPRPGTEMVEQYF. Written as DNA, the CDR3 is TGTGCCAGCAGCCCCCGTCCCGGGACAGAGATGGTGGAGCAGTACTTC.

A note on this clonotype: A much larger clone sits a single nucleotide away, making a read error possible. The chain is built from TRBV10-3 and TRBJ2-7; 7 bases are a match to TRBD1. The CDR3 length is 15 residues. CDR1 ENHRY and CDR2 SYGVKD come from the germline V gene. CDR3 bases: TGTGCCATCAGTGAGGATTGGGACAGCTCCTACGTGCAGTACTTC. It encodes CAISEDWDSSYVQYF.

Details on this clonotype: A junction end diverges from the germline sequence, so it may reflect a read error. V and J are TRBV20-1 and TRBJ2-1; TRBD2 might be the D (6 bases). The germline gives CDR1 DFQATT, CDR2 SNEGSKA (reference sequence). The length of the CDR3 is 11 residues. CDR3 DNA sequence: TGCAGTACTAAAGCGGGCTGGGAGCAGTTATTC. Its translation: CSTKAGWEQLF.

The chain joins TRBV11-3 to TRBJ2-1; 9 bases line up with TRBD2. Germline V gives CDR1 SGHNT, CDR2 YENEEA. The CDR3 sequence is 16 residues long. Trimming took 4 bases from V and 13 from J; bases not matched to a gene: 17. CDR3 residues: CASSSRSGSSYNNQFF. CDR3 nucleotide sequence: TGTGCCAGCAGCTCACGTAGCGGGAGCTCCTACAATAACCAGTTCTTC. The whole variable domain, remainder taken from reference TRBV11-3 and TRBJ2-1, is EAGVVQSPRYKIIEKKQPVAFWCNPISGHNTLYWYLQNLGQGPELLIRYENEEAVDDSQLPKDRFSAERLKGVDSTLKIQPAELGDSAVYLCASSSRSGSSYNNQFFGPGTRLTVL.

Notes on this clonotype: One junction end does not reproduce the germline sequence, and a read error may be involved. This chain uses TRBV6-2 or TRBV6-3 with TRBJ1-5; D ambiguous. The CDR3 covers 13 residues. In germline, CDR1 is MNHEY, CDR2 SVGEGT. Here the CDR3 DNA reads TGTGCCGGCAGCATACTTAGCAATCAGCCCCAACATTTT. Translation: CAGSILSNQPQHF.

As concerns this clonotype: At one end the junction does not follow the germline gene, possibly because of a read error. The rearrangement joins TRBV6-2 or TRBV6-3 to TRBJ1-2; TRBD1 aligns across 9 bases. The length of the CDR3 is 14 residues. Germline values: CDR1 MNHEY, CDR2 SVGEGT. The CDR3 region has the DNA TGTACCAGCACTCGCGGACAGGGGCAGGATGGCTACACCTTC. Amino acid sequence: CTSTRGQGQDGYTF.

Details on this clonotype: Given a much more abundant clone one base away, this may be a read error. CDR3 sequence (DNA): TGTGTCAGCAGCCAAGATCGTTCGAGCTACGAGCAGTACTTC. Translating gives CVSSQDRSSYEQYF. This chain joins TRBV4-2 and TRBJ2-7; no clear D. CDR1 is LGHNA and CDR2 is YNFKEQ in the germline V gene. The CDR3 contains 14 residues.

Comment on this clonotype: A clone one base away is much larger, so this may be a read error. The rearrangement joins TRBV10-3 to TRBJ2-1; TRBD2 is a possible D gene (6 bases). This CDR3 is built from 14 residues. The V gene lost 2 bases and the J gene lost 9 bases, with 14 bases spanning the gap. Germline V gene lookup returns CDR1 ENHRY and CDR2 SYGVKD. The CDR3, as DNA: TGTGCCATCAGTGAGGGGAGGATAACGCCTGAGCAGTTCTTC. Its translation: CAISEGRITPEQFF.

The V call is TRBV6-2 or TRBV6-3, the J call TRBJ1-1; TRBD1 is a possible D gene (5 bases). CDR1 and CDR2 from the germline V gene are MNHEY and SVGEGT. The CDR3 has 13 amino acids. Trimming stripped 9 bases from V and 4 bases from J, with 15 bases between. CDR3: CARISSGGTEAFF. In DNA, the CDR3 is TGTGCCAGGATTTCCTCGGGGGGCACTGAAGCTTTCTTT.

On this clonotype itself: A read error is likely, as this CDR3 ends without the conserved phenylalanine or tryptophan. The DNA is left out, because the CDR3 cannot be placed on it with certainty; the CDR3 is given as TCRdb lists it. The CDR3 region is CPSVLDVGYTEAFI. The chain couples TRBV11-2 to TRBJ1-1. CDR1 and CDR2 from the germline V gene are SGHAT and FQNNGV. The CDR3 has 14 amino acids, counting both end residues.

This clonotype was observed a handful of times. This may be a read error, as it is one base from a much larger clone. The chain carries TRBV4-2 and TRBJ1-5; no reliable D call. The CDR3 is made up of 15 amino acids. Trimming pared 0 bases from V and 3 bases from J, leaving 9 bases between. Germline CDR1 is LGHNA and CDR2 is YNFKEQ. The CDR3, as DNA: TGTGCCAGCAGCCAAGAAGCATCAGACAATCAGCCCCAGCATTTT. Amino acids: CASSQEASDNQPQHF.

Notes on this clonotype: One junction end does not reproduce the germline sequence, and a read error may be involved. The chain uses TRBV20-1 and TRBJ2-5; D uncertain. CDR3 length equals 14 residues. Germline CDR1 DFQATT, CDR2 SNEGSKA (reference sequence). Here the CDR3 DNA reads TGCAGTGCCCAGCGCCAAGTGATCCAAGAAACCCAGTACTTC. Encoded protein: CSAQRQVIQETQYF.

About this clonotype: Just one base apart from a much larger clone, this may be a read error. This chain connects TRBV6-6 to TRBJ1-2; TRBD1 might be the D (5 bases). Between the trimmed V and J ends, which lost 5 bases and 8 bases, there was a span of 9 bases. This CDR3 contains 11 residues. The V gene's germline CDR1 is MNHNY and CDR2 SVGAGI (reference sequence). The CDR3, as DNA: TGTGCCAGCAGTCGGGACCGCGGCTACACCTTC. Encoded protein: CASSRDRGYTF.

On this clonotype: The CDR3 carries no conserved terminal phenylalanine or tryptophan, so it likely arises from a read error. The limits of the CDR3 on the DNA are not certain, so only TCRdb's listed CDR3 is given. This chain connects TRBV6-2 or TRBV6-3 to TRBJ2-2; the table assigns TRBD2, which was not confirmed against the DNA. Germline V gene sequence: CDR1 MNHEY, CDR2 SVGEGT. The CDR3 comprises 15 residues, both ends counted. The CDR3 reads CASRRSGLNTGELFI.

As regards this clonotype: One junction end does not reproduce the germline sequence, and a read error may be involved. In DNA, the CDR3 is TGTGCCAGCAGCCAAGTAAGTAGCCAAGAGACCCAGTACTTT. It encodes CASSQVSSQETQYF. The V and J genes are TRBV4-2 and TRBJ2-5; D gene uncertain. Germline V gives CDR1 LGHNA, CDR2 YNFKEQ. The CDR3 has 14 amino acids.

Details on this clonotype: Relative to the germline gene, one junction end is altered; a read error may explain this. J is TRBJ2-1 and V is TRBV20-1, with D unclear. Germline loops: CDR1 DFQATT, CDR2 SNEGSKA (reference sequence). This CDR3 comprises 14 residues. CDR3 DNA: TGCAGTGCAGTTATTCCGTTCTCCTACAATAAGCAGTTCTTC. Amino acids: CSAVIPFSYNKQFF.

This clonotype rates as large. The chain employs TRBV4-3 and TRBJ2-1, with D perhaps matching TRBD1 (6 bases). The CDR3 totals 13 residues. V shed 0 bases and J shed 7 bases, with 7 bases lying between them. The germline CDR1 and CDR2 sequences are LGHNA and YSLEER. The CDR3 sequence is CASSQEGGNEQFF. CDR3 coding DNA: TGCGCCAGCAGCCAAGAAGGGGGAAATGAGCAGTTCTTC.